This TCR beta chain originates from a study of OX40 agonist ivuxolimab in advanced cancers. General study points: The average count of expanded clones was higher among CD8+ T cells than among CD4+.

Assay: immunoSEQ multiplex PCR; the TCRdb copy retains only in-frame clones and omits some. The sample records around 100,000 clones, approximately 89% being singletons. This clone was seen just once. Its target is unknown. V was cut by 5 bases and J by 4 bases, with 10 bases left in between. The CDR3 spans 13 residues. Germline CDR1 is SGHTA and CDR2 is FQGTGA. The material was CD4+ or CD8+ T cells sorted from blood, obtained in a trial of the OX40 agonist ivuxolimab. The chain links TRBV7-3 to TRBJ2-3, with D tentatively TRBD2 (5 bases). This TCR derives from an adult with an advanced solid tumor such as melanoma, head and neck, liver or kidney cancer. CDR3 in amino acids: CASSPSGSDTQYF. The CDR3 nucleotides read TGTGCCAGCAGCCCATCGGGGTCAGATACGCAGTATTTT.